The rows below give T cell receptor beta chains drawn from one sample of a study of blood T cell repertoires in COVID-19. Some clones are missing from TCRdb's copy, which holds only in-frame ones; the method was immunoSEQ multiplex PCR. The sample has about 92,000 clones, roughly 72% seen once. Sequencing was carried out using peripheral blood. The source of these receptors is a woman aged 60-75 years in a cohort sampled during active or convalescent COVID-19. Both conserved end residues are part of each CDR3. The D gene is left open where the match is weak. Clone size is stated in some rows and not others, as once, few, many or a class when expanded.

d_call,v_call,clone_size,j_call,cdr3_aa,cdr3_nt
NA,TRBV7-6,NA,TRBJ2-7,CASSREQGYEQYF,TGTGCCAGCAGTCGTGAACAGGGATACGAGCAGTACTTC
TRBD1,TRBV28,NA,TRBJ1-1,CASSSRGLGTEAFF,TGTGCCAGCAGTTCGAGGGGGCTGGGCACTGAAGCTTTCTTT
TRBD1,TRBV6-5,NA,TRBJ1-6,CASRGTVDNSPLHF,TGTGCCAGCAGAGGGACAGTTGATAATTCACCCCTCCACTTT
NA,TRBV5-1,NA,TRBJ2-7,CASTSGSYEQYF,TGCGCCAGCACAAGCGGCTCCTACGAGCAGTACTTC
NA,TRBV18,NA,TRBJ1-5,CASSSRQHNQPQHF,TGTGCCAGCTCATCCAGACAACACAATCAGCCCCAGCATTTT
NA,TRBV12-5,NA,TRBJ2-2,CASGLVVGGSNTGELFF,TGTGCTAGTGGTTTGGTAGTGGGGGGATCGAACACCGGGGAGCTGTTTTTT
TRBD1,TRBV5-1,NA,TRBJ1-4,CASSLQGWPATEKLFF,TGCGCCAGCAGCCTACAGGGGTGGCCGGCTACTGAAAAACTGTTTTTT
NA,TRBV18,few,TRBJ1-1,CASSPLFTTASEAFF,TGTGCCAGCTCACCACTCTTTACGACAGCCTCTGAAGCTTTCTTT
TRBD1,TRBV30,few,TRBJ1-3,CAWSARGPGNTIYF,TGTGCCTGGAGCGCGAGGGGGCCTGGAAACACCATATATTTT
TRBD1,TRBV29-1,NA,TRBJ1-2,CSVGQGSNYGYTF,TGCAGCGTTGGACAGGGGAGCAACTATGGCTACACCTTC
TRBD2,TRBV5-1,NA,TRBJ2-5,CASSAARGLAGTTEETQYF,TGCGCCAGCAGCGCCGCCCGGGGACTCGCCGGGACTACCGAAGAGACCCAGTACTTC
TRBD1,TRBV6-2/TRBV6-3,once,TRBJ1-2,CASSYVAGGGYTF,TGTGCCAGCAGTTACGTGGCAGGGGGAGGCTACACCTTC
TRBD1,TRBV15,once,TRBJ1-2,CATSRDAGTGVVYGYTF,TGTGCCACCAGCAGAGATGCGGGGACAGGGGTGGTCTATGGCTACACCTTC
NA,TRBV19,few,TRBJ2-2,CASSWLGDGELFF,TGTGCCAGCAGCTGGTTAGGGGACGGGGAGCTGTTTTTT
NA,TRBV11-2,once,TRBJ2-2,CASSYDRINTGELFF,TGTGCCAGCAGCTATGACAGGATAAACACCGGGGAGCTGTTTTTT
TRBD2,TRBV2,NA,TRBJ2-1,CASSVGTSGGYNEQFF,TGTGCCAGCAGTGTAGGGACTAGCGGGGGATACAATGAGCAGTTCTTC
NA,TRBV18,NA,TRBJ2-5,CASSPGGQSTTQYF,TGTGCCAGCTCACCCGGTGGGCAGTCAACGACCCAGTACTTC
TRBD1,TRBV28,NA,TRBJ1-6,CASSLRTGGWNSPLHF,TGTGCCAGCAGTTTACGGACAGGGGGCTGGAATTCACCCCTCCACTTT
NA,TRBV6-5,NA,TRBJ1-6,CASSYSGDTNSPLHF,TGTGCCAGCAGTTACTCGGGAGACACCAATTCACCCCTCCACTTT
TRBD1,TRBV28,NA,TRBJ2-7,CACGGTGGLYEQYF,TGTGCCTGCGGGGGGACAGGGGGCTTATACGAGCAGTACTTC
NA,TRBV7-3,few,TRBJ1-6,CASSPQRKDSPLHF,TGTGCCAGCAGCCCTCAGCGCAAGGATTCACCCCTCCACTTT
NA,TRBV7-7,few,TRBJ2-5,CASSLGGESRETQYF,TGTGCCAGCAGCTTAGGGGGGGAGTCTCGGGAGACCCAGTACTTC
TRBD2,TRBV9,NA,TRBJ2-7,CASSITSGAPYEQYF,TGTGCCAGCAGCATTACTAGCGGGGCGCCCTACGAGCAGTACTTC
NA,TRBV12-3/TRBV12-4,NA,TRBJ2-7,CASSLSRVNEQYF,TGTGCCAGCAGTTTGAGCAGGGTCAACGAGCAGTACTTC
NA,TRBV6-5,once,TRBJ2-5,CASSAARGQETQYF,TGTGCCAGCAGCGCCGCAAGGGGTCAAGAGACCCAGTACTTC
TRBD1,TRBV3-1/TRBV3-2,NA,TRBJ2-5,CASSQEGQGWETQYF,TGTGCCAGCAGCCAAGAGGGACAGGGCTGGGAGACCCAGTACTTC
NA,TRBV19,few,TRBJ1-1,CASSIGITRRSAFF,TGTGCCAGTAGTATCGGTATAACTAGACGATCAGCTTTCTTT
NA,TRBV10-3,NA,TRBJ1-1,CAISEGRDAFF,TGTGCCATCAGTGAGGGGAGGGACGCTTTCTTT
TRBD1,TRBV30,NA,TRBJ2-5,CAVEEDRGETQYF,TGTGCCGTGGAAGAGGACAGGGGGGAGACCCAGTACTTC
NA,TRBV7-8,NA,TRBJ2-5,CASSLQGTQYF,TGTGCCAGCAGCCTCCAGGGGACCCAGTACTTC
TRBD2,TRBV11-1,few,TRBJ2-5,CASSLGTSGDSETQYF,TGTGCCAGCAGCTTAGGGACTAGCGGGGATTCCGAGACCCAGTACTTC
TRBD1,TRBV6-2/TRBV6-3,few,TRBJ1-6,CASSSDRSSYNSPLHF,TGTGCCAGCAGTTCGGACAGGAGCTCCTATAATTCACCCCTCCACTTT
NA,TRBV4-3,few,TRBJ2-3,CASSLGDTDTQYF,TGCGCCAGCAGCCTAGGGGACACAGATACGCAGTATTTT
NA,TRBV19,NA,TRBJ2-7,CASSPSGEYEQYF,TGTGCCAGTAGTCCCTCGGGGGAGTACGAGCAGTACTTC
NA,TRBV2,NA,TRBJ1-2,CASSDYGYGYTF,TGTGCCAGCAGTGACTACGGCTATGGCTACACCTTC
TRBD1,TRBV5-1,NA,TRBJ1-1,CASSWGQGYTEAFF,TGCGCCAGCAGCTGGGGACAGGGGTATACTGAAGCTTTCTTT
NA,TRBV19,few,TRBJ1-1,CASSPQQRVHTEAFF,TGTGCCAGTAGTCCTCAACAGCGGGTACACACTGAAGCTTTCTTT
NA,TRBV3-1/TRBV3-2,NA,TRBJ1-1,CASSRQPDRVEAFF,TGTGCCAGCAGCCGACAACCGGACAGAGTTGAAGCTTTCTTT
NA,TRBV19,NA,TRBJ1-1,CASSIVPGEAFF,TGTGCCAGTAGTATAGTACCGGGGGAAGCTTTCTTT
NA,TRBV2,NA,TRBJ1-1,CASSVTQGLNTEAFF,TGTGCCAGCAGTGTTACCCAGGGTCTGAACACTGAAGCTTTCTTT
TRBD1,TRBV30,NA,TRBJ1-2,CAWSGRGDDGYTF,TGTGCCTGGAGTGGCAGGGGGGACGATGGCTACACCTTC
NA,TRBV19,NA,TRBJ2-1,CASSIDIITSSYNEQFF,TGTGCCAGTAGTATAGATATAATCACTAGCTCCTACAATGAGCAGTTCTTC
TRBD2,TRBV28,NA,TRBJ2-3,CASSGAGEGSDTQYF,TGTGCCAGCTCCGGCGCGGGGGAGGGTTCAGATACGCAGTATTTT
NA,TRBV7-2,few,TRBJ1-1,CASSLRGTGNTEAFF,TGTGCCAGCAGCTTAAGGGGGACCGGCAACACTGAAGCTTTCTTT
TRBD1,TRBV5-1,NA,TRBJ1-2,CASSLGQGDGYTF,TGCGCCAGCAGCTTGGGACAGGGCGATGGCTACACCTTC